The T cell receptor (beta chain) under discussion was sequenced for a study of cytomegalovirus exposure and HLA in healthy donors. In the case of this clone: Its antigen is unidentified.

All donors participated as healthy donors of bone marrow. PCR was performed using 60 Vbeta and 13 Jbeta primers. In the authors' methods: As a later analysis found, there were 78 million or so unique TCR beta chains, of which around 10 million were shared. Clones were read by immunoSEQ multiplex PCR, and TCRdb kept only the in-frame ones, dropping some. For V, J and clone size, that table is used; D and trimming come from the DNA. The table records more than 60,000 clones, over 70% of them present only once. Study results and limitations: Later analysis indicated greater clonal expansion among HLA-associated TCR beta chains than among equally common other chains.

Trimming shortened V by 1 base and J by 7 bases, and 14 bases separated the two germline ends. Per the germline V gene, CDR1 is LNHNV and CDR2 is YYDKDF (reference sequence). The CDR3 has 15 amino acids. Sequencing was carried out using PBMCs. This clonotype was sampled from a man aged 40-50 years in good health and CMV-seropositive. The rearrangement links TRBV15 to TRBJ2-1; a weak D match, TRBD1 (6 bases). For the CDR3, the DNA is TGTGCCACCAGCAGAGCACAGGGAATCGGGAATGAGCAGTTCTTC. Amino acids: CATSRAQGIGNEQFF.